Described below is a single TCR beta chain sequence and its context. This sample is part of a study of T-cell reconstitution after alpha-beta-depleted transplantation in children. Unique molecular identifiers were built into the TCRbeta library. TCRdb re-analysed the PCR reads in MiXCR, keeping a single row per CDR3 protein. The table includes 500,000 to 650,000 distinct CDR3 sequences, about 10% detected once. Trimming cost V 0 bases and J 2 bases, with 13 bases left between them. CDR3 length: 16 residues. The sequences come from PBMCs, mostly from graft donor cells, collected 180 days after TCRalphabeta/CD19-depleted stem cell transplant. The chain combines TRBV12-3 or TRBV12-4 with TRBJ1-2, with TRBD1 as a possible D gene (5 bases). This receptor was taken from a female patient between 2 and 10 years old who had a stem cell transplant for aplastic anemia, so the T cells may come from the graft donor. Written as DNA, the CDR3 is TGTGCCAGCAGTTTAGCGCCGGGACGGATGAACTATGGCTACACCTTC. The encoded protein is CASSLAPGRMNYGYTF.